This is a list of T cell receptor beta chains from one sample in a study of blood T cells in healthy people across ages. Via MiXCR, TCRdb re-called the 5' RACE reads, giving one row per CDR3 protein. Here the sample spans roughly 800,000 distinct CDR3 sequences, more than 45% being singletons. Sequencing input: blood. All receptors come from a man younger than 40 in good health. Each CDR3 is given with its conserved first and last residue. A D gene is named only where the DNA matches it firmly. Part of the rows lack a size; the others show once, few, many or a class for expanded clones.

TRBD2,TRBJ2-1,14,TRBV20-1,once,CSGSGGPPYNEQFF,TGCAGTGGGAGCGGGGGCCCCCCGTACAATGAGCAGTTCTTC
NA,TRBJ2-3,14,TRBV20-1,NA,CSATDSLRTDTQYF,TGCAGTGCAACGGACTCCTTAAGGACAGATACGCAGTATTTT
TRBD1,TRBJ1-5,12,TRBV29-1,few,CSVGGQGEPQHF,TGCAGCGTTGGGGGCCAGGGGGAGCCCCAGCATTTT
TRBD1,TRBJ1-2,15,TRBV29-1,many,CSVVGDRTSNYGYTF,TGCAGCGTTGTCGGGGACAGGACGTCGAACTATGGCTACACCTTC
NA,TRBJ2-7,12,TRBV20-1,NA,CSAILASYEQYF,TGCAGTGCTATCTTAGCTTCCTACGAGCAGTACTTC
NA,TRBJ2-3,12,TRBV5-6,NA,CASSLTASRQYF,TGTGCCAGCAGCTTGACAGCATCTCGGCAGTATTTT
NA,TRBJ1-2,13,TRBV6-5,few,CASTTSGDYGYTF,TGTGCCAGCACGACTTCAGGGGACTATGGCTACACCTTC
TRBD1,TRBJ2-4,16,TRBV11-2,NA,CASSSTPTRQGGIQYF,TGTGCCAGCAGCTCCACACCTACTCGACAGGGTGGCATTCAGTACTTC
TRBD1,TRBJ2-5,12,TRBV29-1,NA,CSATGTGETQYF,TGCAGTGCGACCGGGACAGGGGAGACCCAGTACTTC
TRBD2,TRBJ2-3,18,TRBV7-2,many,CASSLIPLTSLYTDTQYF,TGTGCCAGCAGCTTAATCCCCCTGACTAGCCTGTACACAGATACGCAGTATTTT
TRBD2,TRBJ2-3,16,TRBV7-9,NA,CASSKTSGGEEDTQYF,TGCGCCAGCAGCAAGACTAGCGGGGGGGAAGAGGATACGCAGTATTTT
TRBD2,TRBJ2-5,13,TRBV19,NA,CASRSGGQETQYF,TGTGCCAGTAGGTCGGGGGGGCAAGAGACCCAGTACTTC
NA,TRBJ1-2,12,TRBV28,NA,CASSLDPGGYTF,TGTGCCAGCAGTTTGGACCCGGGCGGCTACACCTTC
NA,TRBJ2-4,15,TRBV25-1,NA,CASSDSGEAKNIQYF,TGTGCCAGCAGTGATTCGGGTGAGGCCAAAAACATTCAGTACTTC
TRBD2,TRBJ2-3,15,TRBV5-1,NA,CASNLAGGNTDTQYF,TGCGCCAGCAATCTAGCGGGAGGGAACACAGATACGCAGTATTTT
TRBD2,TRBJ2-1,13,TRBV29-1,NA,CSGRTSRYNEQFF,TGCAGCGGAAGGACTAGCAGATACAATGAGCAGTTCTTC
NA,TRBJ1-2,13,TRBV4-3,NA,CASSQEAGNGYTF,TGCGCCAGCAGCCAAGAAGCAGGGAACGGCTACACCTTC
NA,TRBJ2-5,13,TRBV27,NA,CASRREIQETQYF,TGTGCCAGCAGACGTGAAATCCAAGAGACCCAGTACTTC
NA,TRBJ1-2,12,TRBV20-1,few,CSGVDGDYGYTF,TGCAGTGGGGTAGACGGGGACTATGGCTACACCTTC
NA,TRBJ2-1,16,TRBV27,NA,CASSLFRSGTSNSEFF,TGTGCCAGCAGTTTATTTCGGTCCGGAACCTCGAACAGTGAGTTCTTC
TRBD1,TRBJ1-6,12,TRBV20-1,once,CSTTGSTSPLHF,TGCAGTACGACAGGGAGTACTTCACCCCTCCACTTT
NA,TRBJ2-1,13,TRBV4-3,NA,CASSQDGINEQFF,TGCGCCAGCAGCCAAGATGGTATCAATGAGCAGTTCTTC
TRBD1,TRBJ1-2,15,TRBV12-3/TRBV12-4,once,CASSGDRGRTYGYTF,TGTGCCAGCAGTGGGGACAGGGGGCGAACCTATGGCTACACCTTC
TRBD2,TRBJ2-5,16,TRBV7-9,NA,CASSLGGVTSGETQYF,TGTGCCAGCAGCTTAGGAGGAGTGACTAGCGGAGAGACCCAGTACTTC
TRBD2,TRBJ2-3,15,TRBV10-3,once,CAIRELAGGEDTQYF,TGTGCCATCAGAGAACTAGCGGGAGGCGAAGATACGCAGTATTTT
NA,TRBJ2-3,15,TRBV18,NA,CASSPRREGTDTQYF,TGTGCCAGCTCACCACGGAGGGAAGGCACAGATACGCAGTATTTT
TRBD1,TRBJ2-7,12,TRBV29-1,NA,CSARTGPYEQYF,TGCAGCGCCCGGACAGGGCCTTACGAGCAGTACTTC
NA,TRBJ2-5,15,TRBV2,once,CASRGKGRSRETQYF,TGTGCCAGCAGGGGGAAGGGACGAAGCAGAGAGACCCAGTACTTC
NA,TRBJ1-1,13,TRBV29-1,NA,CSGSTNMNTEAFF,TGCAGCGGATCGACTAACATGAACACTGAAGCTTTCTTT
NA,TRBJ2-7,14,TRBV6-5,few,CASSYSSVGYEQYF,TGTGCCAGCAGTTACTCGTCGGTCGGCTACGAGCAGTACTTC
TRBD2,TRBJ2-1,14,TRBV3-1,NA,CASSPGTSGREQFF,TGTGCCAGCAGCCCTGGGACTAGCGGGAGGGAGCAGTTCTTC
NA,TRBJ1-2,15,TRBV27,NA,CASSLSTGPLGGYTF,TGTGCCAGCAGTTTATCAACAGGCCCCCTTGGTGGCTACACCTTC
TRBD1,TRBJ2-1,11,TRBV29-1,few,CSGRGRGEQFF,TGCAGCGGCAGGGGGCGCGGGGAGCAGTTCTTC
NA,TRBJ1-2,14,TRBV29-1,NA,CSVEVGGENYGYTF,TGCAGCGTTGAAGTCGGGGGGGAAAACTATGGCTACACCTTC
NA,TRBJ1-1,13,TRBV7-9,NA,CASSRERATEAFF,TGTGCCAGCAGCCGGGAAAGGGCTACTGAAGCTTTCTTT
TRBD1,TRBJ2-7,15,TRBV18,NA,CASSPRVGQAYEQYF,TGTGCCAGCTCACCAAGAGTAGGACAGGCCTACGAGCAGTACTTC
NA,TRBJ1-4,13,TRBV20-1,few,CSARGTTNEKLFF,TGCAGTGCTAGGGGGACAACTAATGAAAAACTGTTTTTT
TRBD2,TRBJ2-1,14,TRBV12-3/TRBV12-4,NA,CASSHKRGSNEQFF,TGTGCCAGCAGCCACAAGCGGGGTAGCAATGAGCAGTTCTTC
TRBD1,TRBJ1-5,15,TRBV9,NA,CASSPTGQPRQPQHF,TGTGCCAGCAGCCCCACGGGACAGCCTCGTCAGCCCCAGCATTTT
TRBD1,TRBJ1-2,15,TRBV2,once,CASSEGGGVSGGYTF,TGTGCCAGCAGTGAAGGAGGGGGCGTTTCGGGAGGCTACACCTTC
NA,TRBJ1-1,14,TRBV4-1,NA,CASSQGMASREAFF,TGCGCCAGCAGCCAAGGTATGGCAAGTCGAGAAGCTTTCTTT
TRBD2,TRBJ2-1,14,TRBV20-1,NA,CSATAGGPTSEQFF,TGCAGTGCTACAGCGGGAGGGCCCACCAGTGAGCAGTTCTTC
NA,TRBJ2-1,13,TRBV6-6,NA,CASSQRTASEQFF,TGTGCCAGCAGCCAAAGGACTGCATCGGAGCAGTTCTTC